Each of the 23 T cell receptor beta chains below was sequenced from the same sample in a study of blood T cell repertoires in COVID-19. Libraries were prepared by immunoSEQ multiplex PCR; TCRdb keeps only in-frame clonotypes and omits some of them. The sample lists roughly 240,000 clones; roughly 85% were seen once. Sequenced sample: peripheral blood. Receptor source: a man in his fifties with COVID-19, enrolled during active disease.

CDR3 in amino acids: CASSKLQGMKYEQYF. DNA for the CDR3: TGTGCCAGCAGCAAACTACAGGGTATGAAATACGAGCAGTACTTC. V is TRBV21-1 and J is TRBJ2-7; the table names TRBD1, a call not compared with the DNA. TRBV21-1 has pseudogene status. This CDR3 has 15 residues.

The rearrangement uses TRBV12-5 and TRBJ2-7; TRBD1 might be the D (7 bases). Trimming pared 6 bases from V and 2 bases from J, leaving 14 bases between. Germline-derived CDR1 and CDR2 are LGHNT and FRNRAP. The CDR3 loop spans 14 amino acids. CDR3 loop: CASGPRGAPYEQYF. CDR3 DNA sequence: TGTGCTAGTGGCCCCAGGGGGGCCCCCTACGAGCAGTACTTC. Looking up the rest from reference TRBV12-5 and TRBJ2-7 gives the full variable domain: DARVTQTPRHKVTEMGQEVTMRCQPILGHNTVFWYRQTMMQGLELLAYFRNRAPLDDSGMPKDRFSAEMPDATLATLKIQPSEPRDSAVYFCASGPRGAPYEQYFGPGTRLTVT.

The chain combines TRBV18 with TRBJ2-7, with TRBD2 as a possible D gene (7 bases). With 4 bases removed from V and 6 bases from J, the gap between germline ends came to 22 bases. The CDR3 sequence is 16 residues long. Germline assignment: CDR1 KGHSH and CDR2 LQKENI. DNA for the CDR3: TGTGCCAGCTCACTACACCATGGGGGGGCGCAGGCCGAGCAGTACTTC. Translated, it gives CASSLHHGGAQAEQYF.

This clone showed up just a few times. The chain has TRBV7-6 and TRBJ1-1; a weak D match, TRBD1 (5 bases). Per germline, CDR1 SGHVS and CDR2 FNYEAQ. The length of the CDR3 is 15 residues. The V end was cut by 5 bases, the J end by 3 bases, with 16 bases between. The CDR3 here is CASSLSRDSDTEAFF. The CDR3 DNA follows: TGTGCCAGCAGCCTAAGCAGGGATTCTGACACTGAAGCTTTCTTT.

This chain connects TRBV19 to TRBJ1-5, with TRBD1 identical over 7 bases. V shed 2 bases, J shed 0 bases, and the junction held 13 bases outside the gene matches. The germline CDR1 and CDR2 sequences are LNHDA and SQIVND (reference sequence). The CDR3 sequence is 19 residues long. In nucleotides, the CDR3 is TGTGCCAGTAGTATATTCTCAGCCGGGACAGCCCTTAGCAATCAGCCCCAGCATTTT. This sequence encodes CASSIFSAGTALSNQPQHF. The variable domain in full, with the rest retrieved from reference TRBV19 and TRBJ1-5, is DGGITQSPKYLFRKEGQNVTLSCEQNLNHDAMYWYRQDPGQGLRLIYYSQIVNDFQKGDIAEGYSVSREKKESFPLTVTSAQKNPTAFYLCASSIFSAGTALSNQPQHFGDGTRLSIL.

The gene calls are TRBV28 and TRBJ2-7, with a possible D match to TRBD1 (5 bases). The CDR3 spans 13 residues. Germline V CDR1 and CDR2: MDHEN, SYDVKM. V shed 3 bases and J shed 9 bases, with 15 bases lying between them. CDR3 loop: CASSFGRAAGQYF. Here the CDR3 DNA reads TGTGCCAGCAGTTTCGGCAGGGCGGCCGGGCAGTACTTC.

The J gene is TRBJ1-1, the V gene TRBV6-1; D perhaps matches TRBD1 (5 bases). The ends were cut back, 0 bases at V and 3 bases at J, with 11 bases in the middle. Germline CDR1 and CDR2: MNHNS and SASEGT. The length of the CDR3 is 15 residues. CDR3 bases: TGTGCCAGCAGTGAAGCACGACAGAGGTACACTGAAGCTTTCTTT. It specifies CASSEARQRYTEAFF.

V and J are TRBV18 and TRBJ1-1; 10 bases fit TRBD1. The trim removed 4 bases at V and 0 bases at J, leaving 5 bases unmatched. The CDR3 extends over 16 amino acids. In germline, CDR1 is KGHSH, CDR2 LQKENI. CDR3 coding DNA: TGTGCCAGCTCACTTGCCGGGACAGGGGTGAACACTGAAGCTTTCTTT. It is translated as CASSLAGTGVNTEAFF.

The V and J genes are TRBV29-1 and TRBJ2-1, with a possible D match to TRBD2 (7 bases). Germline values: CDR1 SQVTM, CDR2 ANQGSEA. V shed 4 bases and J shed 1 base, with 11 bases lying between them. This CDR3 comprises 14 residues. CDR3 DNA sequence: TGCAGCGTTGGCGGGGGCGAGTCCTACAATGAGCAGTTCTTC. It yields the protein CSVGGGESYNEQFF.

The J gene is TRBJ1-1, the V gene TRBV11-2; D is uncertain. The V gene lost 1 base and the J gene lost 0 bases, with 9 bases spanning the gap. The germline CDR1 and CDR2 sequences are SGHAT and FQNNGV. The CDR3 runs to 15 residues. The DNA for the CDR3 is TGTGCCAGCAGCTTAGTCTCCAGTATGAACACTGAAGCTTTCTTT. Translation: CASSLVSSMNTEAFF.

The J gene is TRBJ2-1, the V gene TRBV19, with 8 positions matching TRBD1. The J segment lost 9 bases and the V segment lost 4 bases, leaving 14 bases of the junction unmatched. The CDR3 runs to 16 residues. Germline CDR1 LNHDA, CDR2 SQIVND (reference sequence). DNA for the CDR3: TGTGCCAGTAGTAGGGGACGGACAGGGTCGGTGGGTGAGCAGTTCTTC. Translating it yields CASSRGRTGSVGEQFF.

The gene calls are TRBV6-5 and TRBJ1-5, with TRBD1 as a possible D gene (6 bases). CDR1 is MNHEY, CDR2 SVGAGI, per germline. The CDR3 runs to 15 residues. Trimming removed 5 bases from V and 0 bases from J, with 11 bases in between. CDR3 protein: CASSQGTLSNQPQHF. The CDR3 nucleotides are TGTGCCAGCAGTCAGGGGACACTTAGCAATCAGCCCCAGCATTTT.

The chain carries TRBV5-4 and TRBJ2-5; possibly TRBD2 for D (6 bases). This CDR3 is built from 15 residues. V was clipped by 3 bases and J by 2 bases, with 14 bases between them. From germline, CDR1 is SGHNT and CDR2 YYREEE (reference sequence). DNA for the CDR3: TGTGCCAGCAGCTCGGCCGGGAGCAATCAAGAGACCCAGTACTTC. Translated: CASSSAGSNQETQYF.

V is TRBV6-5 and J is TRBJ2-7, with D uncertain. The CDR3 contains 13 residues. The V end lost 6 bases, the J end lost 0 bases, and 9 bases lay between the germline ends. The V gene's germline CDR1 is MNHEY and CDR2 SVGAGI. The CDR3 nucleotides read TGTGCCAGCAGCGTAACAGACTCCTACGAGCAGTACTTC. Translation gives CASSVTDSYEQYF.

The chain employs TRBV30 and TRBJ1-6, with D possibly being TRBD1 (5 bases). V was cut by 3 bases and J by 10 bases, with 13 bases left in between. The CDR3 has 13 residues. Germline assignment: CDR1 GTSNPN and CDR2 SVGIG (reference sequence). The CDR3 is CAWRRQGVSPLHF. CDR3 bases: TGTGCCTGGAGGAGGCAGGGCGTCTCACCCCTCCACTTT. Based on the CDR3 plus reference TRBV30 and TRBJ1-6, the full variable domain is SQTIHQWPATLVQPVGSPLSLECTVEGTSNPNLYWYRQAAGRGLQLLFYSVGIGQISSEVPQNLSASRPQDRQFILSSKKLLLSDSGFYLCAWRRQGVSPLHFGNGTRLTVT.

The rearrangement uses TRBV18 and TRBJ1-1; TRBD1 matches at 10 bases. Looked up from germline, CDR1 is KGHSH and CDR2 is LQKENI. The length of the CDR3 is 15 residues. The V and J ends lost 0 bases and 6 bases, in that order; junction bases with no gene match: 4. The CDR3: CASSPPGQGIPEAFF. CDR3 nucleotides: TGTGCCAGCTCACCACCGGGACAGGGGATCCCTGAAGCTTTCTTT.

V gene TRBV2 combines with J gene TRBJ1-6; a possible D gene is TRBD1 (6 bases). The germline gives CDR1 SNHLY, CDR2 FYNNEI. The CDR3 sequence is 13 residues long. V gave up 8 bases and J gave up 8 bases, with 13 bases separating them. In nucleotides, the CDR3 is TGTGCCAGCCCAGGGGCCGAGCATTCACCCCTCCACTTT. Amino acids: CASPGAEHSPLHF.

The chain is built from TRBV10-3 and TRBJ2-2; 15 nucleotides agree with TRBD2. CDR1 is ENHRY, CDR2 SYGVKD, per germline. V gave up 6 bases and J gave up 0 bases; unmatched junction bases: 2. The CDR3 totals 17 residues. The CDR3 sequence: CAIRGLAGGPNTGELFF. The CDR3 DNA sequence: TGTGCCATCAGGGGACTAGCGGGGGGCCCGAACACCGGGGAGCTGTTTTTT.

The chain has TRBV7-2 and TRBJ2-3; 9 positions match TRBD1. This CDR3 spans 17 amino acids. V shed 7 bases, J shed 1 base, and the junction held 12 bases outside the gene matches. Germline V gene lookup returns CDR1 SGHTA and CDR2 FQGNSA. In DNA, the CDR3 is TGTGCCAGCAAATCGACAGGGGGGGCGTGGGGCACAGATACGCAGTATTTT. Translation: CASKSTGGAWGTDTQYF.

The CDR3 region has the DNA TGTGCCAGCAGAGCCCCGGCGGAGAGGGCATACGAGCAGTACTTC. Amino acid sequence: CASRAPAERAYEQYF. The J gene is TRBJ2-7, the V gene TRBV25-1; maybe TRBD2 (5 bases). V shed 6 bases and J shed 4 bases, with 19 bases lying between them. The CDR3 extends over 15 amino acids. The germline CDR1 and CDR2 sequences are MGHDK and SYGVNS.

The J gene is TRBJ1-1, the V gene TRBV7-9; D possibly corresponds to TRBD1 (6 bases). Deletions cut 1 base from V and 4 bases from J, with 16 bases between. The CDR3 is 16 amino acids. Germline V gene lookup returns CDR1 SEHNR and CDR2 FQNEAQ (reference sequence). The CDR3 DNA sequence: TGTGCCAGCAGCTTAGGTGGCAGGGGTTTGGGCACTGAAGCTTTCTTT. Encoded protein: CASSLGGRGLGTEAFF.

The rearrangement uses TRBV11-1 and TRBJ2-7, with 7 bases lining up with TRBD1. Germline values: CDR1 SGHAT, CDR2 FQDESV (reference sequence). This CDR3 has 13 residues. The ends lost 3 bases at V and 7 bases at J; junction bases unmatched: 6. The CDR3: CASSFDRVGEQYF. CDR3 DNA: TGTGCCAGCAGCTTTGACAGGGTCGGGGAGCAGTACTTC.

A remark on this clone: The limits of the CDR3 on the DNA are not certain, so only TCRdb's listed CDR3 is given. The gene calls are TRBV6-5 and TRBJ2-3; the table names TRBD1, a call not compared with the DNA. From its first to its last residue, the CDR3 has 14 amino acids. Per the germline V gene, CDR1 is MNHEY and CDR2 is SVGAGI. The CDR3 is CASILDRGTDTQYF.